The clone carrying this TCR beta chain was counted ten times or more. Antigen: not known. The data derive from a study of T cells after yellow fever vaccination. Template switching with 5'RACE generated the TCR cDNA and added a universal primer site and UMIs. In TCRdb, the 5' RACE reads were re-called with MiXCR into one record per CDR3 protein. Of some 220,000 distinct CDR3 sequences detected, about 3% appear once; the ten largest clones hold 2.5% to 3.5%. The germline V gene has CDR1 SGDLS and CDR2 YYNGEE. The germline V and J ends were trimmed by 5 bases and 4 bases, with 18 bases remaining between them. CDR3 length equals 15 residues. Study outcomes and limitations: Clones that expanded after primary vaccination mostly reappeared after the booster (nearly 98% CD4, approximately 85% CD8).

The V call is TRBV9, the J call TRBJ1-2; D may be TRBD1 (6 bases). This clonotype was sampled from a young man who received the YFV17D yellow fever vaccine. Source: CD4+ T cells sorted from PBMCs, taken 10 days after the yellow fever booster vaccination. CDR3 nucleotide sequence: TGTGCCAGCAGTCCGCTTTCGGCGGACAGCTATGGCTACACCTTC. This encodes CASSPLSADSYGYTF.